The 18 T cell receptor beta chains reported below all come from one sample, sequenced in a study of T cells and Merkel cell carcinoma outcomes. Clones were sequenced by immunoSEQ multiplex PCR, and TCRdb holds only the in-frame ones, with some missing. The sample includes roughly 9,200 clones, 84% of them seen just once. Sample: tumor tissue from Merkel cell carcinoma. These receptors all come from a human donor with Merkel cell carcinoma.

The CDR3 spells CASSWTGNTGELFF. CDR3 sequence (DNA): TGCGCCAGCAGCTGGACAGGGAACACCGGGGAGCTGTTTTTT. The chain has TRBV5-1 and TRBJ2-2, with 7 bases aligning to TRBD1. V was pared by 3 bases and J by 1 base, with 0 bases of the junction left unmatched. Germline V gene data show CDR1 as SGHRS and CDR2 as YFSETQ. This CDR3 comprises 14 residues.

The J gene is TRBJ1-5, the V gene TRBV5-5; D is ambiguous. Germline assignment: CDR1 SGHKS and CDR2 YYEKEE (reference sequence). The CDR3 covers 12 residues. Trimming cost V 5 bases and J 5 bases, with 8 bases left between them. The CDR3, as DNA: TGTGCCAGCAGTTATCCGGATCAGCCCCAGCATTTT. Encoded protein: CASSYPDQPQHF. The full variable domain, completed using reference TRBV5-5 and TRBJ1-5, is DAGVTQSPTHLIKTRGQQVTLRCSPISGHKSVSWYQQVLGQGPQFIFQYYEKEERGRGNFPDRFSARQFPNYSSELNVNALLLGDSALYLCASSYPDQPQHFGDGTRLSIL.

The J gene is TRBJ1-2, the V gene TRBV5-8; TRBD1 might be the D (5 bases). The CDR3 has 11 residues. Germline loops: CDR1 SGHTS, CDR2 YDEGEE. V was pared by 0 bases and J by 8 bases, with 5 bases between. Here the CDR3 DNA reads TGTGCCAGCAGCTTGGGGGGCGGCTACACCTTC. As protein: CASSLGGGYTF.

The V and J genes are TRBV2 and TRBJ1-2; D call uncertain. CDR1 and CDR2 (germline): SNHLY, FYNNEI. V gave up 2 bases and J gave up 4 bases, with 5 bases separating them. The CDR3 loop spans 12 amino acids. The CDR3 loop is CASSETAYGYTF. For the CDR3, the DNA is TGTGCCAGCAGTGAAACGGCCTATGGCTACACCTTC.

The rearrangement links TRBV5-1 to TRBJ2-3; D is perhaps TRBD1 (6 bases). Germline V lookup: CDR1 SGHRS, CDR2 YFSETQ. Trimming shortened V by 4 bases and J by 7 bases, and 25 bases separated the two germline ends. This CDR3 has 17 residues. CDR3 loop: CASSRTKQGMGTNTQYF. Here the CDR3 DNA reads TGCGCCAGCAGCCGGACCAAACAGGGTATGGGTACAAATACGCAGTATTTT.

The V call is TRBV28, the J call TRBJ2-3; 7 bases map to TRBD1. There are 14 residues in the CDR3. V lost 5 bases, J lost 2 bases, and 4 bases stayed unmatched. Germline V gene sequence: CDR1 MDHEN, CDR2 SYDVKM. The CDR3 loop is CASSRQGSTDTQYF. The CDR3 coding sequence is TGTGCCAGCAGTCGACAGGGATCCACAGATACGCAGTATTTT.

This chain links TRBV7-9 with TRBJ2-1; perhaps TRBD2 as D (6 bases). The V and J ends lost 0 bases and 3 bases respectively, with 18 bases between them. CDR3 length: 18 amino acids. CDR1 SEHNR and CDR2 FQNEAQ come from the germline V gene (reference sequence). The CDR3 DNA follows: TGTGCCAGCAGCTTAGCATATGCTAGCGAAGAGGGCTACAATGAGCAGTTCTTC. Residues: CASSLAYASEEGYNEQFF.

This clone was counted once. The CDR3 nucleotides are TGTGCCAGCAGTGTTATGGAGGGTGAGTACGAGCAGTACTTC. This codes for CASSVMEGEYEQYF. The chain recombines TRBV6-1 with TRBJ2-7, with a tentative D call TRBD2 (6 bases). Germline assignment: CDR1 MNHNS and CDR2 SASEGT. This CDR3 has 14 amino acids. V shed 4 bases and J shed 4 bases, with 14 bases lying between them.

The chain is built from TRBV5-1 and TRBJ2-3, with D unclear. The length of the CDR3 is 15 residues. Trimming cost V 6 bases and J 0 bases, with 14 bases left between them. Per the germline V gene, CDR1 is SGHRS and CDR2 is YFSETQ. The CDR3 sequence: CASNLPPGSTDTQYF. For the CDR3, the DNA is TGCGCCAGCAACCTCCCCCCAGGTAGCACAGATACGCAGTATTTT. Filled out from reference TRBV5-1 and TRBJ2-3, the complete variable domain reads KAGVTQTPRYLIKTRGQQVTLSCSPISGHRSVSWYQQTPGQGLQFLFEYFSETQRNKGNFPGRFSGRQFSNSRSEMNVSTLELGDSALYLCASNLPPGSTDTQYFGPGTRLTVL.

This chain uses TRBV7-2 with TRBJ2-3, with unresolved D. The CDR3 has 12 amino acids. V dropped 5 bases and J dropped 6 bases, with 9 bases sitting between them. Germline loops: CDR1 SGHTA, CDR2 FQGNSA. This CDR3 reads CASSHSFDTQYF. The CDR3 DNA reads as TGTGCCAGCAGCCATAGCTTCGATACGCAGTATTTT.

The chain uses TRBV18 and TRBJ1-4; D gene ambiguous. The CDR3 consists of 12 residues. The V gene's germline CDR1 is KGHSH and CDR2 LQKENI. Trimming pared 4 bases from V and 8 bases from J, leaving 8 bases between. The CDR3 sequence: CASSRGSEKLFF. Here the CDR3 DNA reads TGTGCCAGCTCACGAGGGTCCGAAAAACTGTTTTTT.

This clone was counted a few times. This chain joins TRBV18 and TRBJ2-7; D is perhaps TRBD2 (6 bases). Germline values: CDR1 KGHSH, CDR2 LQKENI. V was cut by 1 base and J by 1 base, with 8 bases left in between. The CDR3 contains 14 residues. The CDR3 region has the DNA TGTGCCAGCTCACCACGGGGGGATTCCTACGAGCAGTACTTC. Encoded protein: CASSPRGDSYEQYF.

There are a few counts of this clone. The V call is TRBV5-5, the J call TRBJ2-7; 13 bases are a match to TRBD2. This CDR3 has 16 amino acids. Germline V gene lookup returns CDR1 SGHKS and CDR2 YYEKEE (reference sequence). The V segment lost 4 bases and the J segment 0 bases; nucleotides outside the gene matches: 4. CDR3 DNA: TGTGCCAGCAGCCTGGGACTAGCGGGGAGCTCCTACGAGCAGTACTTC. It is translated as CASSLGLAGSSYEQYF.

J is TRBJ2-5 and V is TRBV28; a weak D match, TRBD1 (5 bases). V lost 7 bases to trimming and J lost 5 bases, with 11 bases between them. Germline CDR1 and CDR2: MDHEN and SYDVKM. This CDR3 spans 12 amino acids. The CDR3 DNA sequence: TGTGCCAGCACCCAGGGTGGGGAGACCCAGTACTTC. Amino acid sequence: CASTQGGETQYF.

This rearrangement joins TRBV5-1 to TRBJ1-1; 7 nucleotides align to TRBD1. The V gene's germline CDR1 is SGHRS and CDR2 YFSETQ. The V gene end was trimmed by 0 bases and the J gene end by 5 bases; junction bases not matched to a gene: 7. The CDR3 is 15 residues long. The CDR3 protein is CASSLVTGVMTEAFF. CDR3 DNA sequence: TGCGCCAGCAGCTTGGTTACAGGGGTAATGACTGAAGCTTTCTTT. Drawing the rest from reference TRBV5-1 and TRBJ1-1, the complete variable domain is KAGVTQTPRYLIKTRGQQVTLSCSPISGHRSVSWYQQTPGQGLQFLFEYFSETQRNKGNFPGRFSGRQFSNSRSEMNVSTLELGDSALYLCASSLVTGVMTEAFFGQGTRLTVV.

The V and J genes are TRBV6-6 and TRBJ1-1; unclear D gene. The CDR3 is 14 residues long. V was clipped by 0 bases and J by 6 bases, with 11 bases between them. CDR1 MNHNY and CDR2 SVGAGI come from the germline V gene (reference sequence). The CDR3 DNA sequence: TGTGCCAGCAGTTACTCAGCAGATTCTCCTGAAGCTTTCTTT. It translates to CASSYSADSPEAFF.

The chain is built from TRBV25-1 and TRBJ2-1, with 7 bases matching TRBD1. Germline CDR1 is MGHDK and CDR2 is SYGVNS. CDR3 length: 16 amino acids. The V and J ends lost 6 bases and 6 bases, in that order; junction bases with no gene match: 14. The CDR3 DNA follows: TGTGCCAGCAGACAAGAGAACAGGGGCGTTGGCAATGAGCAGTTCTTC. This gives the protein CASRQENRGVGNEQFF.

V and J are TRBV11-2 and TRBJ1-1, with a weak D call TRBD1 (5 bases). Germline V gene lookup returns CDR1 SGHAT and CDR2 FQNNGV. V was pared by 4 bases and J by 4 bases, with 19 bases between. The CDR3 totals 16 residues. CDR3: CASSSIPGTDPTEAFF. The CDR3 bases are TGTGCCAGCAGCTCGATACCGGGGACGGACCCCACTGAAGCTTTCTTT.